One and the same sample provided the 28 T cell receptor beta chains below, sequenced in a study of blood T cell repertoires in COVID-19. Here immunoSEQ multiplex PCR was the method, and the copy in TCRdb shows in-frame clones only, minus some. This table holds about 240,000 clones, about four fifths found once. Sequenced input: peripheral blood. These receptor sequences come from a woman younger than 35 with acute or convalescent COVID-19.

The V and J genes are TRBV7-8 and TRBJ2-5; D not resolved. V lost 1 base to trimming and J lost 3 bases, with 9 bases between them. Germline V gene data show CDR1 as SGHVS and CDR2 as FQNEAQ. This CDR3 region has 14 residues. DNA for the CDR3: TGTGCCAGCAGCTTAGTGATGCCAGAAGAGACCCAGTACTTC. This gives the protein CASSLVMPEETQYF.

DNA of the CDR3: TGTGCCAGCAGCTCCCTAACACCACTAGCGTTAGAAAACAATGAGCAGTTCTTC. As protein: CASSSLTPLALENNEQFF. The chain couples TRBV7-2 to TRBJ2-1; TRBD2 aligns across 7 bases. The CDR3 has 18 amino acids. CDR1 SGHTA and CDR2 FQGNSA come from the germline V gene. V lost 4 bases and J lost 5; bases outside the gene matches: 17.

The chain employs TRBV27 and TRBJ2-7; 10 bases agree with TRBD1. Trimming took 7 bases from V and 1 from J; bases not matched to a gene: 7. The V gene's germline CDR1 is MNHEY and CDR2 SMNVEV (reference sequence). This CDR3 has 15 residues. The CDR3 nucleotides read TGTGCCAGCACCCGATGGGGACAGGGGTCCTACGAGCAGTACTTC. This sequence encodes CASTRWGQGSYEQYF.

The chain combines TRBV6-2 or TRBV6-3 with TRBJ2-7; tentative D call: TRBD2 (6 bases). The CDR3 sequence is 14 residues long. V lost 2 bases and J 4 bases, leaving 12 bases between the germline ends. Germline V lookup: CDR1 MNHEY, CDR2 SVGEGT. CDR3 nucleotide sequence: TGTGCCAGCAGTTACGGGGGGTGGACATACGAGCAGTACTTC. Amino acid sequence: CASSYGGWTYEQYF.

The chain links TRBV18 to TRBJ1-1; a weak D match, TRBD1 (6 bases). In germline, CDR1 is KGHSH, CDR2 LQKENI. The CDR3 totals 11 residues. The V end was cut by 8 bases, the J end by 8 bases, with 12 bases between. CDR3 sequence (DNA): TGTGCCAGCCGCGAAAGGGGGGAAGCTTTCTTT. Translated, it gives CASRERGEAFF.

The rearrangement links TRBV7-3 to TRBJ1-5; the match to TRBD1 covers 10 bases. The CDR3 has 15 residues. V lost 3 bases and J lost 6; bases outside the gene matches: 5. Germline-derived CDR1 and CDR2 are SGHTA and FQGTGA. The CDR3 DNA reads as TGTGCCAGCAGCTTTCGACAGGGGGCGGGTCAGCCCCAGCATTTT. Protein sequence: CASSFRQGAGQPQHF. Full variable domain (outside the CDR3, taken from reference TRBV7-3 and TRBJ1-5): GAGVSQTPSNKVTEKGKYVELRCDPISGHTALYWYRQSLGQGPEFLIYFQGTGAADDSGLPNDRFFAVRPEGSVSTLKIQRTERGDSAVYLCASSFRQGAGQPQHFGDGTRLSIL.

V usage is TRBV19 and J usage is TRBJ1-3; 7 bases are a match to TRBD1. This CDR3 is 16 amino acids long. Germline V gene data show CDR1 as LNHDA and CDR2 as SQIVND (reference sequence). V was clipped by 3 bases and J by 6 bases; unmatched bases: 11. CDR3 in DNA: TGTGCCAGTAGTATCGCCAACAGGGGAGGCGCAAACACCATATATTTT. As protein: CASSIANRGGANTIYF.

The CDR3 spells CASSLWGIQETQYF. CDR3 sequence (DNA): TGCGCCAGCAGCTTGTGGGGCATCCAAGAGACCCAGTACTTC. The chain is built from TRBV5-1 and TRBJ2-5, with D tentatively TRBD1 (5 bases). The CDR3 length is 14 residues. Germline V gene lookup returns CDR1 SGHRS and CDR2 YFSETQ. V was cut by 1 base and J by 1 base, with 8 bases left in between. The full variable domain, completed using reference TRBV5-1 and TRBJ2-5, is KAGVTQTPRYLIKTRGQQVTLSCSPISGHRSVSWYQQTPGQGLQFLFEYFSETQRNKGNFPGRFSGRQFSNSRSEMNVSTLELGDSALYLCASSLWGIQETQYFGPGTRLLVL.

The chain links TRBV7-2 to TRBJ1-1, with a weak D call TRBD1 (5 bases). The CDR3 is made up of 15 amino acids. CDR1 is SGHTA and CDR2 is FQGNSA in the germline V gene. Trimming stripped 1 base from V and 1 base from J, with 10 bases between. The CDR3 protein is CASSLVGGGNTEAFF. The DNA for the CDR3 is TGTGCCAGCAGCTTAGTTGGGGGAGGGAACACTGAAGCTTTCTTT.

V usage is TRBV5-5 and J usage is TRBJ2-3; 14 positions agree with TRBD2. This CDR3 is 17 amino acids long. Germline-derived CDR1 and CDR2 are SGHKS and YYEKEE (reference sequence). With V trimmed by 4 bases and J by 4 bases, 8 bases remained unmatched. CDR3 protein: CASSRIGTSGSADTQYF. In nucleotides, the CDR3 is TGTGCCAGCAGCCGTATTGGGACTAGCGGGAGTGCAGATACGCAGTATTTT.

V usage is TRBV7-9 and J usage is TRBJ2-1; 9 bases fit TRBD2. This CDR3 comprises 17 residues. Trimming cost V 1 base and J 4 bases; bases outside gene matches: 8. Germline V gene lookup returns CDR1 SEHNR and CDR2 FQNEAQ (reference sequence). The CDR3 DNA follows: TGTGCCAGCAGCTTAGGGGCGGGAGGGTATAAATACAATGAGCAGTTCTTC. This gives the protein CASSLGAGGYKYNEQFF.

The chain is built from TRBV20-1 and TRBJ2-7; 8 bases align to TRBD2. The CDR3 loop spans 17 amino acids. Germline CDR1 reads DFQATT; CDR2 reads SNEGSKA (reference sequence). Trimming at V came to 3 bases and at J to 0 bases, leaving 13 bases not matched to a gene. CDR3 amino acids: CSASFLTSGRISYEQYF. The CDR3 coding sequence is TGCAGTGCTAGTTTTCTAACTAGCGGAAGGATCTCCTACGAGCAGTACTTC.

The chain carries TRBV6-5 and TRBJ1-1; perhaps TRBD1 as D (5 bases). Trimming cost V 8 bases and J 5 bases, with 12 bases left between them. The length of the CDR3 is 12 residues. Germline CDR1 MNHEY, CDR2 SVGAGI. This CDR3 reads CASGGIVTEAFF. In nucleotides, the CDR3 is TGTGCCAGCGGGGGGATAGTGACTGAAGCTTTCTTT.

The rearrangement uses TRBV18 and TRBJ2-4; TRBD2 might be the D (6 bases). V gave up 4 bases and J gave up 2 bases, with 12 bases separating them. The CDR3 extends over 15 amino acids. From germline, CDR1 is KGHSH and CDR2 LQKENI. The CDR3 coding sequence is TGTGCCAGCTCACGACTAGAAGCGACCAAAAACATTCAGTACTTC. Translating it yields CASSRLEATKNIQYF. Full variable domain (remainder filled in from reference TRBV18 and TRBJ2-4): NAGVMQNPRHLVRRRGQEARLRCSPMKGHSHVYWYRQLPEEGLKFMVYLQKENIIDESGMPKERFSAEFPKEGPSILRIQQVVRGDSAAYFCASSRLEATKNIQYFGAGTRLSVL.

This chain connects TRBV28 to TRBJ2-1, with TRBD2 matching over 13 bases. This CDR3 contains 16 residues. The ends lost 8 bases at V and 8 bases at J; junction bases unmatched: 12. Germline V CDR1 and CDR2: MDHEN, SYDVKM. CDR3 residues: CASGPIGLAGVHEQFF. As DNA, the CDR3 is TGTGCCAGCGGGCCAATTGGACTAGCGGGAGTCCATGAGCAGTTCTTC.

This clone was found once. J is TRBJ2-3 and V is TRBV28; 14 positions match TRBD2. The CDR3 contains 18 residues. Germline trimming cut 6 bases from V and 4 bases from J; bases unmatched to any gene: 12. From germline, CDR1 is MDHEN and CDR2 SYDVKM. CDR3 loop: CASSPRRLAGGPSDTQYF. CDR3 DNA: TGTGCCAGCAGCCCCAGGAGACTAGCGGGAGGGCCATCAGATACGCAGTATTTT.

This chain links TRBV28 with TRBJ1-5; 7 positions agree with TRBD1. Germline CDR1 and CDR2: MDHEN and SYDVKM. This CDR3 has 14 amino acids. The V gene end was trimmed by 7 bases and the J gene end by 4 bases; junction bases not matched to a gene: 7. The CDR3 DNA is TGTGCCAGCACCGCGGGACAGACAAATCAGCCCCAGCATTTT. Protein: CASTAGQTNQPQHF.

The rearrangement joins TRBV11-2 to TRBJ2-7, with 8 bases lining up with TRBD1. V trimming: 7 bases; J trimming: 6 bases; junction bases outside the gene matches: 14. Looked up from germline, CDR1 is SGHAT and CDR2 is FQNNGV. The CDR3 consists of 15 residues. The CDR3 region is CASILNAGQGSEQYF. In DNA, the CDR3 is TGTGCCAGCATCCTTAATGCAGGACAGGGATCCGAGCAGTACTTC.

The chain links TRBV7-9 to TRBJ1-5; 7 positions agree with TRBD1. Looked up from germline, CDR1 is SEHNR and CDR2 is FQNEAQ (reference sequence). The V segment lost 8 bases and the J segment 1 base; nucleotides outside the gene matches: 5. The CDR3 consists of 14 residues. CDR3 DNA sequence: TGTGCCAGCGCCTGGACAGGCAGCAATCAGCCCCAGCATTTT. It specifies CASAWTGSNQPQHF.

The CDR3 sequence: CASSPRAGGPRQETQYF. Here the CDR3 DNA reads TGTGCCAGCAGCCCACGGGCGGGAGGGCCGCGACAAGAGACCCAGTACTTC. The chain joins TRBV9 to TRBJ2-5; 9 bases fit TRBD2. The J segment lost 2 bases and the V segment lost 4 bases, leaving 12 bases of the junction unmatched. This CDR3 comprises 17 residues. CDR1 and CDR2 (germline): SGDLS, YYNGEE.

This chain's CDR3 is CASSTGEPNTEAFF. CDR3 DNA: TGTGCCAGCAGCACAGGGGAACCGAACACTGAAGCTTTCTTT. V is TRBV7-9 and J is TRBJ1-1; TRBD1 aligns across 7 bases. Per germline, CDR1 SEHNR and CDR2 FQNEAQ (reference sequence). This CDR3 has 14 amino acids. J was trimmed by 1 base and V by 5 bases; bases with no gene match: 4.

Comments on this clone: A much larger clone differs by one base, so this may be a read error. The chain links TRBV27 to TRBJ2-7; the match to TRBD2 covers 7 bases. Per the germline V gene, CDR1 is MNHEY and CDR2 is SMNVEV (reference sequence). V was clipped by 6 bases and J by 2 bases; unmatched bases: 4. CDR3 length equals 13 residues. The CDR3 sequence is CASSLGGPYEQYF. DNA of the CDR3: TGTGCCAGCAGCTTGGGAGGGCCCTACGAGCAGTACTTC.

This clone was detected only a few times. The rearrangement joins TRBV6-1 to TRBJ2-7; the match to TRBD2 covers 10 bases. This CDR3 spans 17 amino acids. Losses at the gene ends were 4 bases for V and 5 bases for J; bases not matched to a gene: 14. The germline gives CDR1 MNHNS, CDR2 SASEGT. The CDR3 spells CASSGTSGGVSSHEQYF. Written as DNA, the CDR3 is TGTGCCAGCAGTGGGACTAGCGGAGGCGTTTCGTCTCACGAGCAGTACTTC.

CDR3 bases: TGCGCCAGCAGCATCATAGCGGGAGTGAACACCGGGGAGCTGTTTTTT. As protein: CASSIIAGVNTGELFF. The chain uses TRBV5-1 and TRBJ2-2; TRBD2 agrees at 9 bases. There are 16 residues in the CDR3. The V and J ends lost 4 bases and 1 base, in that order; junction bases with no gene match: 5. The germline V gene encodes CDR1 SGHRS and CDR2 YFSETQ.

The chain links TRBV27 to TRBJ2-7, with 8 bases matching TRBD2. Germline lookup yields CDR1 MNHEY and CDR2 SMNVEV (reference sequence). The CDR3 extends over 14 amino acids. The V gene end was trimmed by 2 bases and the J gene end by 7 bases; junction bases not matched to a gene: 7. CDR3: CASSLLRGRSEQYF. The CDR3 DNA reads TGTGCCAGCAGTTTACTCCGCGGGAGGTCGGAGCAGTACTTC.

In nucleotides, the CDR3 is TGTGCCAGCAGTGACGCGGGACAGGGTTCAGATACGCAGTATTTT. This codes for CASSDAGQGSDTQYF. The chain recombines TRBV6-4 with TRBJ2-3, with 9 bases that match TRBD1. The CDR3 spans 15 residues. Unmatched junction bases numbered 4, after V lost 2 bases and J lost 4 bases. Germline V gene sequence: CDR1 MRHNA, CDR2 SNTAGT.

The chain combines TRBV5-1 with TRBJ1-1; D call uncertain. The V and J ends lost 0 bases and 7 bases respectively, with 16 bases between them. The germline gives CDR1 SGHRS, CDR2 YFSETQ. The CDR3 sequence is 15 residues long. The CDR3 sequence is CASSLGGPGMVEAFF. The CDR3, as DNA: TGCGCCAGCAGCTTGGGTGGTCCCGGGATGGTTGAAGCTTTCTTT.

This clone was recorded only once. This chain joins TRBV28 and TRBJ1-2, with D possibly being TRBD1 (6 bases). Germline-derived CDR1 and CDR2 are MDHEN and SYDVKM. The CDR3 runs 15 residues. Trimming removed 6 bases at V and 5 bases at J, with 19 bases between. The CDR3 region is CASSPVAGEWYGYTF. The CDR3 nucleotides read TGTGCCAGCAGCCCTGTGGCAGGGGAGTGGTATGGCTACACCTTC.